Below are 28 T cell receptor beta chains sequenced from a single sample in a study of T cell responses to AZD1222 COVID-19 vaccine (dated by TCRdb to the early 2020s). Libraries were prepared through the immunoSEQ multiplex PCR assay. TCRdb re-hosts the immuneACCESS table, in-frame sequences only. Its copies lack some clones; in the studies checked, an unresolved V gene accounts for under half of them, and the cause for the rest is not known. In this sample the table shows roughly 150,000 clones, about 90% of which occur a single time. The ten biggest clones cover about 9.4% of the sample. In the paper's terms, the time point label means: about 28 days (+/-7) after the second vaccine dose. Sequencing used peripheral blood, obtained 28 days after the second AZD1222 dose. The receptor source for this set is an adult who received the AZD1222 COVID-19 vaccine.

This sequence joins TRBV7-8 and TRBJ1-1, with D unresolved. There are 14 residues in the CDR3. Trimming stripped 5 bases from V and 1 base from J, with 11 bases between. Germline-derived CDR1 and CDR2 are SGHVS and FQNEAQ. The chain's CDR3 is CASSLKWGNTEAFF. For the CDR3, the DNA is TGTGCCAGCAGCCTCAAGTGGGGGAACACTGAAGCTTTCTTT.

The chain carries TRBV7-9 and TRBJ1-1, with D possibly matching TRBD1 (5 bases). The CDR3 has 16 residues. V was shortened by 1 base and J by 0 bases, with 12 bases between the two germline ends. CDR1 and CDR2 from the germline V gene are SEHNR and FQNEAQ (reference sequence). The CDR3 bases are TGTGCCAGCAGCTTAGGGATCGGGGGACTGAACACTGAAGCTTTCTTT. Translation: CASSLGIGGLNTEAFF. The variable domain in full, with the rest retrieved from reference TRBV7-9 and TRBJ1-1, is DTGVSQNPRHKITKRGQNVTFRCDPISEHNRLYWYRQTLGQGPEFLTYFQNEAQLEKSRLLSDRFSAERPKGSFSTLEIQRTEQGDSAMYLCASSLGIGGLNTEAFFGQGTRLTVV.

The J gene is TRBJ2-7, the V gene TRBV5-6; tentative D call: TRBD1 (5 bases). In germline, CDR1 is SGHDT, CDR2 YYEEEE. The CDR3 is 14 residues long. Trimming left V 0 bases short and J 6 bases short, with 13 bases between. CDR3 protein: CASSLGPTGTEQYV. CDR3 bases: TGTGCCAGCAGCTTGGGACCAACAGGAACCGAGCAGTACGTC.

This rearrangement joins TRBV29-1 to TRBJ2-3; a weak D match, TRBD1 (6 bases). The V end was cut by 5 bases, the J end by 5 bases, with 17 bases between. The germline CDR1 and CDR2 sequences are SQVTM and ANQGSEA. This CDR3 is built from 14 residues. The CDR3 is CSVRAGALIDTQYF. The CDR3 DNA is TGCAGCGTTCGGGCAGGGGCGCTTATAGATACGCAGTATTTT.

This chain uses TRBV30 with TRBJ1-2; 8 bases agree with TRBD1. The junction had 10 bases not matched to a gene; V was cut back by 4 bases and J by 6 bases. The V gene's germline CDR1 is GTSNPN and CDR2 SVGIG (reference sequence). This CDR3 is 14 amino acids long. The CDR3: CAWNPGQESHGYTF. For the CDR3, the DNA is TGTGCCTGGAATCCGGGACAGGAATCCCATGGCTACACCTTC.

The chain joins TRBV7-9 to TRBJ2-5, with a possible D match to TRBD2 (6 bases). This CDR3 is 13 amino acids long. The germline gives CDR1 SEHNR, CDR2 FQNEAQ (reference sequence). Trimming took off 6 bases at V and 2 bases at J, with 10 bases between the two ends. This CDR3 reads CASRIAAQETQYF. CDR3 coding DNA: TGTGCCAGCAGGATAGCGGCTCAAGAGACCCAGTACTTC.

The CDR3 DNA sequence: TGTGCCAGTAGTTTCCTCGCCGGGACTAGCGGGGGTTACGCAGATACGCAGTATTTT. Amino acid sequence: CASSFLAGTSGGYADTQYF. V usage is TRBV19 and J usage is TRBJ2-3; 14 nucleotides align to TRBD2. Germline assignment: CDR1 LNHDA and CDR2 SQIVND (reference sequence). This CDR3 is 19 amino acids long. J gave up 4 bases and V 5 bases, and 14 bases lay outside the gene matches.

V gene TRBV5-5 combines with J gene TRBJ2-7; D remains ambiguous. The V end was cut by 2 bases, the J end by 4 bases, with 7 bases between. Germline CDR1 reads SGHKS; CDR2 reads YYEKEE (reference sequence). The CDR3 loop spans 12 amino acids. The CDR3 sequence is CASSFGQYEQYF. In DNA, the CDR3 is TGTGCCAGCAGCTTCGGGCAGTACGAGCAGTACTTC.

The chain links TRBV7-6 to TRBJ2-1, with 11 nucleotides matching TRBD2. Germline CDR1 is SGHVS and CDR2 is FNYEAQ. This CDR3 region has 15 residues. The V segment lost 4 bases and the J segment 7 bases; nucleotides outside the gene matches: 6. The CDR3 loop reads CASSSLAGVGNEQFF. In DNA, the CDR3 is TGTGCCAGCAGCTCACTAGCGGGAGTGGGGAATGAGCAGTTCTTC. The full variable domain, its missing parts supplied by reference TRBV7-6 and TRBJ2-1, is GAGVSQSPRYKVTKRGQDVALRCDPISGHVSLYWYRQALGQGPEFLTYFNYEAQQDKSGLPNDRFSAERPEGSISTLTIQRTEQRDSAMYRCASSSLAGVGNEQFFGPGTRLTVL.

The V gene is TRBV28, the J gene TRBJ2-4; no clear D. V was trimmed by 5 bases and J by 1 base, leaving 9 bases between them. The CDR3 runs 14 residues. CDR1 is MDHEN and CDR2 is SYDVKM in the germline V gene. Here the CDR3 DNA reads TGTGCCAGCAGTCCACCGGGCGCCAAAAACATTCAGTACTTC. Its protein product is CASSPPGAKNIQYF.

J is TRBJ1-4 and V is TRBV7-9; 9 positions match TRBD1. This CDR3 has 16 residues. The germline V gene encodes CDR1 SEHNR and CDR2 FQNEAQ (reference sequence). V dropped 1 base and J dropped 10; count of bases not matched to a gene: 10. This CDR3 is CASSLGSGQGNGKLFF. CDR3 nucleotide sequence: TGTGCCAGCAGCTTAGGATCGGGACAGGGAAACGGAAAACTGTTTTTT.

The chain joins TRBV5-5 to TRBJ1-1, with 10 bases lining up with TRBD1. With 1 base clipped from V and 11 bases from J, the junction kept 17 bases outside the gene matches. CDR3 length: 17 residues. Germline values: CDR1 SGHKS, CDR2 YYEKEE (reference sequence). The CDR3 here is CASSLTNYGGQGGSAFF. The CDR3 nucleotides are TGTGCCAGCAGCTTGACTAATTACGGAGGACAGGGGGGGTCGGCTTTCTTT.

The V call is TRBV11-1, the J call TRBJ2-5; TRBD2 matches 8 bases. V was clipped by 4 bases and J by 5 bases; unmatched bases: 6. Looked up from germline, CDR1 is SGHAT and CDR2 is FQDESV (reference sequence). The CDR3 sequence is 14 residues long. The CDR3 sequence is CASSSYSGKETQYF. The CDR3 DNA reads TGTGCCAGCAGCTCATATAGCGGGAAGGAGACCCAGTACTTC.

The chain joins TRBV11-3 to TRBJ1-1; D might be TRBD1 (5 bases). V was clipped by 5 bases and J by 4 bases, with 8 bases between them. Germline V lookup: CDR1 SGHNT, CDR2 YENEEA. CDR3 length equals 12 residues. CDR3 coding DNA: TGTGCCAGCAGCGGGGGAGGCACTGAAGCTTTCTTT. This encodes CASSGGGTEAFF.

This sequence joins TRBV3-1 (or the pseudogene TRBV3-2) and TRBJ1-1; D not certain. Germline CDR1 and CDR2: LGHDT and YNNKEL (reference sequence). V lost 1 base to trimming and J lost 0 bases, with 6 bases between them. This CDR3 contains 14 residues. CDR3 sequence (DNA): TGTGCCAGCAGCCAAGTAGAGGTGAACACTGAAGCTTTCTTT. Its protein product is CASSQVEVNTEAFF.

The chain carries TRBV14 and TRBJ2-2; D is uncertain. The CDR3 is 12 amino acids. Trimming removed 6 bases at V and 5 bases at J, with 7 bases between. Per germline, CDR1 SGHDN and CDR2 FVKESK. The CDR3: CASRPGTGELFF. The CDR3 DNA reads as TGTGCCAGCAGACCCGGTACCGGGGAGCTGTTTTTT.

The chain joins TRBV27 to TRBJ2-2; tentatively, D is TRBD2 (5 bases). The CDR3 runs 14 residues. Deletions cut 10 bases from V and 0 bases from J, with 12 bases between. CDR1 and CDR2 (germline): MNHEY, SMNVEV (reference sequence). CDR3 nucleotides: TGTGCCACTCGGAGGCAACCGAACACCGGGGAGCTGTTTTTT. Protein product: CATRRQPNTGELFF.

This sequence joins TRBV19 and TRBJ1-5; unclear D gene. CDR1 is LNHDA and CDR2 is SQIVND in the germline V gene (reference sequence). CDR3 size: 15 residues. Trimming took 2 bases from V and 0 from J, leaving 8 bases between them. This CDR3 is CASSIKSYSNQPQHF. The CDR3 bases are TGTGCCAGTAGTATAAAGAGCTATAGCAATCAGCCCCAGCATTTT.

The J gene is TRBJ2-7, the V gene TRBV10-3; TRBD1 matches 9 bases. Germline V gives CDR1 ENHRY, CDR2 SYGVKD. The CDR3 is 14 amino acids. The V gene end was trimmed by 6 bases and the J gene end by 3 bases; junction bases not matched to a gene: 6. The CDR3 region has the DNA TGTGCCATCAGGCCGGGACAGGGTTACTACGAGCAGTACTTC. Protein product: CAIRPGQGYYEQYF.

This chain uses TRBV6-2 or TRBV6-3 with TRBJ1-5; 8 bases agree with TRBD1. This CDR3 has 15 residues. V lost 2 bases to trimming and J lost 2 bases; unmatched junction nucleotides: 2. Germline V gives CDR1 MNHEY, CDR2 SVGEGT. This CDR3 reads CASSYTTGGNQPQHF. CDR3 coding DNA: TGTGCCAGCAGTTACACGACAGGGGGCAATCAGCCCCAGCATTTT.

The genes are TRBV6-5 and TRBJ1-1, with D possibly TRBD1 on 5 matching bases. The CDR3 runs 14 residues. Germline-derived CDR1 and CDR2 are MNHEY and SVGAGI. Trimming removed 6 bases from V and 1 base from J, with 12 bases in between. As DNA, the CDR3 is TGTGCCAGCAGAATGGGGGTGGCGAACACTGAAGCTTTCTTT. As protein: CASRMGVANTEAFF.

The chain combines TRBV5-4 with TRBJ2-1; TRBD2 agrees at 7 bases. Germline V lookup: CDR1 SGHNT, CDR2 YYREEE (reference sequence). The trim removed 4 bases at V and 4 bases at J, leaving 8 bases unmatched. The CDR3 is made up of 15 amino acids. CDR3 nucleotides: TGTGCCAGCAGCCTGGGGGGGAGGCAGTACAATGAGCAGTTCTTC. This encodes CASSLGGRQYNEQFF.

As to this clone: The same CDR3 is also encoded by other DNA sequences in this sample. The gene calls are TRBV18 and TRBJ1-5; TRBD1 is a possible D gene (5 bases). From germline, CDR1 is KGHSH and CDR2 LQKENI. The CDR3 has 15 amino acids. Deletions cut 0 bases from V and 1 base from J, with 7 bases between. Written as DNA, the CDR3 is TGTGCCAGCTCACCACCGGGGGGAAGCAATCAGCCCCAGCATTTT. Residues: CASSPPGGSNQPQHF.

The chain combines TRBV19 with TRBJ2-2; possible D gene TRBD1, 6 bases. Germline V gene data show CDR1 as LNHDA and CDR2 as SQIVND (reference sequence). V was cut by 7 bases and J by 4 bases, with 16 bases left in between. The CDR3 totals 15 residues. CDR3 sequence: CASTLGHRGTGELFF. Written as DNA, the CDR3 is TGTGCCAGTACCTTGGGACACCGGGGCACCGGGGAGCTGTTTTTT.

The CDR3 loop is CASSPHPPGGSNQPQHF. CDR3 coding DNA: TGTGCCAGCAGCCCTCACCCACCAGGGGGAAGCAATCAGCCCCAGCATTTT. This chain connects TRBV3-1 (or the pseudogene TRBV3-2) to TRBJ1-5, with 7 bases identical to TRBD1. With 4 bases clipped from V and 1 base from J, the junction kept 10 bases outside the gene matches. Germline assignment: CDR1 LGHDT and CDR2 YNNKEL (reference sequence). The CDR3 extends over 17 amino acids.

The CDR3 DNA reads TGTGCCAGTAGAACTCTGACAGGGCTAAACACTGAAGCTTTCTTT. This codes for CASRTLTGLNTEAFF. V gene TRBV19 combines with J gene TRBJ1-1; 7 bases map to TRBD1. The CDR3 consists of 15 residues. Germline V CDR1 and CDR2: LNHDA, SQIVND (reference sequence). The trim removed 6 bases at V and 2 bases at J, leaving 9 bases unmatched.

The chain employs TRBV7-6 and TRBJ1-1; D call uncertain. Trimming shortened V by 0 bases and J by 0 bases, and 8 bases separated the two germline ends. Germline CDR1 and CDR2: SGHVS and FNYEAQ. This CDR3 has 15 residues. In DNA form, the CDR3 reads TGTGCCAGCAGCTTAGCGGGTCAGATGAACACTGAAGCTTTCTTT. Translated, it gives CASSLAGQMNTEAFF.

The CDR3 is CASSLAQSRGYEQFF. The CDR3 DNA sequence: TGCGCCAGCAGCTTGGCACAAAGCAGGGGTTATGAGCAGTTCTTC. This sequence joins TRBV5-1 and TRBJ2-1; D might be TRBD1 (6 bases). The CDR3 is 15 residues long. V shed 0 bases and J shed 8 bases, with 15 bases lying between them. Germline V gene data show CDR1 as SGHRS and CDR2 as YFSETQ.